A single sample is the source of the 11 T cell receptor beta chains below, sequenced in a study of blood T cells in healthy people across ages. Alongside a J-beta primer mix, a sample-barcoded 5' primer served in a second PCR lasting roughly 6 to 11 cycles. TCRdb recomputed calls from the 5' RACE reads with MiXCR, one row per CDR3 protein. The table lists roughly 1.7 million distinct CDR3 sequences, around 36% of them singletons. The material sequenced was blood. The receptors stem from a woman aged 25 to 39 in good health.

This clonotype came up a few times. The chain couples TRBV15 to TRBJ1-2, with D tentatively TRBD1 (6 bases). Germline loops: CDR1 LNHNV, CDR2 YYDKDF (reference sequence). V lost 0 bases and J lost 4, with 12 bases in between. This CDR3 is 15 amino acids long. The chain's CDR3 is CATSRDQGQRYGYTF. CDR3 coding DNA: TGTGCCACCAGCAGAGATCAGGGGCAGCGCTATGGCTACACCTTC.

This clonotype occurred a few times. CDR3 region: CASSEPSSGGYEQYF. Written as DNA, the CDR3 is TGTGCCAGCAGCGAACCATCCAGCGGGGGGTACGAGCAGTACTTC. The chain recombines TRBV12-3 or TRBV12-4 with TRBJ2-7; 9 bases match TRBD2. Germline trimming cut 6 bases from V and 4 bases from J; bases unmatched to any gene: 10. The CDR3 consists of 15 residues.

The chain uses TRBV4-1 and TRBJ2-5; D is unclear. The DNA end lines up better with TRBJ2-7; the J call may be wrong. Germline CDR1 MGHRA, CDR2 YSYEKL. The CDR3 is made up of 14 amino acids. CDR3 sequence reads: CASSQDLGPLEQYF. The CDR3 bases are TGCGCCAGCAGCCAAGATTTAGGCCCGCTCGAGCAGTACTTC.

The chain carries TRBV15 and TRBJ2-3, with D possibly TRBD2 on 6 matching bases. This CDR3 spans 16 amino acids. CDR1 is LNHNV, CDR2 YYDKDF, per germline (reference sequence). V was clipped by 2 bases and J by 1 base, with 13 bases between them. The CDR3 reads CATSRYQTGGTDTQYF. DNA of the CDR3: TGTGCCACCAGCAGATATCAAACGGGGGGCACAGATACGCAGTATTTT.

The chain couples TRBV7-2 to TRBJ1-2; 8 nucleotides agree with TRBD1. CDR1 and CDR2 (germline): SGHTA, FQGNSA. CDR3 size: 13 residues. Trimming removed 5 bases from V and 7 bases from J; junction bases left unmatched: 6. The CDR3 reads CASSPWTGSGYTF. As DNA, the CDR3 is TGTGCCAGCAGCCCTTGGACAGGGAGTGGCTACACCTTC.

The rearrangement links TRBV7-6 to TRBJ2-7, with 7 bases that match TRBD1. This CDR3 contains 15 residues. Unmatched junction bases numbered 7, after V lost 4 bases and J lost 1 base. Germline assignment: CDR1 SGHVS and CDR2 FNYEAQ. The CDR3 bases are TGTGCCAGCAGCTCTACAGGGGCGTTATCCTACGAGCAGTACTTC. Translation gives CASSSTGALSYEQYF.

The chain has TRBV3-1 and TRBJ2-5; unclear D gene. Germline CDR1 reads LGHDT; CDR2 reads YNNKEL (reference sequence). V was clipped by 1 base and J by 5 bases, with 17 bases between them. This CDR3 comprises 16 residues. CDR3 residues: CASSQGYTPQEETQYF. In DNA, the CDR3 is TGTGCCAGCAGCCAAGGATACACTCCCCAAGAGGAGACCCAGTACTTC.

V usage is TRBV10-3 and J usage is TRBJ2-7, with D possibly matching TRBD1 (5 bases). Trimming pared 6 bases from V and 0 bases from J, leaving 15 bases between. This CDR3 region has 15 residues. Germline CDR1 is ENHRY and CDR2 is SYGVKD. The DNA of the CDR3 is TGTGCCATCAGCCGGACCCAGGGCAGCTCCTACGAGCAGTACTTC. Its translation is CAISRTQGSSYEQYF.

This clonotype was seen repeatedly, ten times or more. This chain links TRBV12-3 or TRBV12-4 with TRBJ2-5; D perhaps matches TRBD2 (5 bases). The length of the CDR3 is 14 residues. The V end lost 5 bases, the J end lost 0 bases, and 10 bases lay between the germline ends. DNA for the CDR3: TGTGCCAGCAGTGTTGGGGAGTACCAAGAGACCCAGTACTTC. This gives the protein CASSVGEYQETQYF.

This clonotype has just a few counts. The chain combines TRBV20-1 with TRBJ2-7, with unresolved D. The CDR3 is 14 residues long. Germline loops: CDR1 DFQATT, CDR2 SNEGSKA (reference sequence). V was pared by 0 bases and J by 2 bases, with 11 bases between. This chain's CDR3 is CSARDDQETYEQYF. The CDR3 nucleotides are TGCAGTGCTAGAGATGACCAGGAAACCTACGAGCAGTACTTC.

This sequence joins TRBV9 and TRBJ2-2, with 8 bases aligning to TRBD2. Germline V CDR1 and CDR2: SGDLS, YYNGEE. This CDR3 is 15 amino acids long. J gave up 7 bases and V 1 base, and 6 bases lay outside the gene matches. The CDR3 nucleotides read TGTGCCAGCAGCGTATTTACGGGAGGGCACGGGGAGCTGTTTTTT. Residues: CASSVFTGGHGELFF.